A selection of T cell receptor beta chains follows, all from one sample in a study of blood T cell repertoires in COVID-19. TCRdb keeps only in-frame clones here, not all; method: immunoSEQ multiplex PCR. The table shows under 300,000 clones, with about 83% occurring only once. Sequences were obtained from peripheral blood. These receptor sequences come from a man aged 30-40 years who had recovered from COVID-19. Each CDR3 is given with its conserved first and last residue. A D gene is named only where the DNA matches it firmly. Clone size is given for some rows only: seen once, a few or many times, or a class if the clone is expanded.

D gene	clone size	J gene	CDR3 length	V gene	CDR3 DNA	CDR3 protein
.	.	TRBJ2-5	13	TRBV5-4	TGTGCCAGCAGCTCCGTACTACAAGAGACCCAGTACTTC	CASSSVLQETQYF
.	.	TRBJ2-5	15	TRBV19	TGTGCCAGTAGTATTGGACTCCGAGCCTCAGAGACCCAGTACTTC	CASSIGLRASETQYF
TRBD2	.	TRBJ2-4	15	TRBV7-2	TGTGCCAGCAGCCCCAGCGGGGGGGCCAGAAACATTCAGTACTTC	CASSPSGGARNIQYF
.	.	TRBJ1-5	15	TRBV5-8	TGTGCCAGCAGTAATTCCGCGAAACGCAATCAGCCCCAGCATTTT	CASSNSAKRNQPQHF
TRBD2	.	TRBJ2-5	15	TRBV9	TGTGCCAGCAGCGTAGCGGGGGGGCTAAAGGAGACCCAGTACTTC	CASSVAGGLKETQYF
.	.	TRBJ1-2	13	TRBV10-3	TGTGCCATCAGTGAGCTGGGGGCAGGTGGCTACACCTTC	CAISELGAGGYTF
.	.	TRBJ2-3	11	TRBV5-1	TGCGCCAGCAGACGGGGGGATACGCAGTATTTT	CASRRGDTQYF
.	.	TRBJ1-1	15	TRBV7-2	TGTGCCAGCAGCTTAAGACAGACCCTGAACACTGAAGCTTTCTTT	CASSLRQTLNTEAFF
.	.	TRBJ1-2	12	TRBV2	TGTGCCAGCAGGGACGGGAGGCGCCTCTACACCTTC	CASRDGRRLYTF
.	.	TRBJ1-5	15	TRBV21-1	TGTGCCAGCAGCAAACCACACAGGGGGTATCAGCCCCAGCATTTT	CASSKPHRGYQPQHF
TRBD1	.	TRBJ2-7	13	TRBV27	TGTGCCAGCTCCAACGGGGACAGGGGGTCGCAGTACTTC	CASSNGDRGSQYF
TRBD2	once	TRBJ2-3	13	TRBV7-9	TGTGCCAGCAGCTTAGCAGGACGGGGACTAGAGCATTTT	CASSLAGRGLEHF
TRBD2	.	TRBJ2-2	13	TRBV12-3/TRBV12-4	TGTGCCAGCAGGCAACTAGCGGCCGGGGAGCTGTTTTTT	CASRQLAAGELFF
.	.	TRBJ1-6	15	TRBV19	TGTGCCAGTAGTGACCGACAGAGCCTATATTCACCCCTCCACTTT	CASSDRQSLYSPLHF
TRBD2	.	TRBJ2-2	18	TRBV5-4	TGTGCCAGCAGCTTGGGGACTAGCGGGGGGCCGAAGACCGGGGAGCTGTTTTTT	CASSLGTSGGPKTGELFF
.	.	TRBJ1-4	12	TRBV19	TGTGCCAGTAGTATGGCGACTCAAAGACTGTTTTTT	CASSMATQRLFF
.	.	TRBJ1-1	13	TRBV12-3/TRBV12-4	TGTGCCAGCAGTTTCAGCGGCGGGACTGAAGCTTTCTTT	CASSFSGGTEAFF
.	.	TRBJ2-5	13	TRBV7-8	TGTGCCAGCAGCTTTGGGGCCCAAGAGACCCAGTACTTC	CASSFGAQETQYF
TRBD1	.	TRBJ2-2	16	TRBV5-4	TGTGCCAGCAGCCCTGGGGTGGCAGGGGGCCACGGGGAGCTGTTTTTT	CASSPGVAGGHGELFF
.	.	TRBJ1-6	13	TRBV6-5	TGTGCCTGCAGGGGCGCCTATAATTCACCCCTCCACTTT	CACRGAYNSPLHF
.	.	TRBJ2-5	18	TRBV19	TGTGCCAGTAGCCTCCCTCTCCTACAGGGGGGGACCCAAGAGACCCAGTACTTC	CASSLPLLQGGTQETQYF
.	.	TRBJ1-2	12	TRBV28	TGTGCCAGCAGTTTGGGGCAGGGAGGCTACACCTTC	CASSLGQGGYTF
.	.	TRBJ1-2	13	TRBV11-2	TGTGCCAGCAGCCGCGACAGGTCCTATGGCTACACCTTC	CASSRDRSYGYTF
.	.	TRBJ1-3	15	TRBV7-9	TGTGCCAGCAGCAACACCAGGGTAAATGGAAACACCATATATTTT	CASSNTRVNGNTIYF
TRBD2	.	TRBJ2-5	16	TRBV28	TGTGCCAGCAGTTTATCTAGCGGGGGGCCAGGTGAGACCCAGTACTTC	CASSLSSGGPGETQYF
.	.	TRBJ1-1	14	TRBV9	TGTGCCAGCAGCGTAGCGTGGGGGGGGACTGAAGCTTTCTTT	CASSVAWGGTEAFF
.	.	TRBJ2-7	15	TRBV18	TGTGCCAGCTCACCACCGGGGGGGGGCACCTACGAGCAGTACTTC	CASSPPGGGTYEQYF
TRBD1	once	TRBJ1-4	16	TRBV3-1/TRBV3-2	TGTGCCAGCAGCCCCGGACAGGGGCCAACTAATGAAAAACTGTTTTTT	CASSPGQGPTNEKLFF
TRBD2	.	TRBJ2-3	15	TRBV5-1	TGCGCCAGCAGCCCCCTGGGGGGGAGAGGAGATACGCAGTATTTT	CASSPLGGRGDTQYF
.	.	TRBJ2-4	11	TRBV19	TGTGCCGCGGGTGCCAAAAACATTCAGTACTTC	CAAGAKNIQYF
TRBD1	.	TRBJ2-5	14	TRBV27	TGTGCCAGCAGTTCCGGGACAGGAGGAGAGACCCAGTACTTC	CASSSGTGGETQYF
.	.	TRBJ1-1	15	TRBV7-9	TGTGCCAGCAGCTTATCGGGTAGGCTAAACACTGAAGCTTTCTTT	CASSLSGRLNTEAFF
.	.	TRBJ2-3	16	TRBV6-1	TGTGCCAGCAGTGAAGCCCTCGCGTCTATCACAGATACGCAGTATTTT	CASSEALASITDTQYF
.	many	TRBJ1-4	15	TRBV4-2	TGTGCCAGCAGCCAAGATCTCACCGCAGGGGAAAAACTGTTTTTT	CASSQDLTAGEKLFF
.	.	TRBJ1-4	15	TRBV9	TGTGCCAGCAGCGTAGGGGTCAGGGCTGGGGAAAAACTGTTTTTT	CASSVGVRAGEKLFF
TRBD1	.	TRBJ1-5	14	TRBV18	TGTGCCAGCTCGGGACAGAATAACAATCAGCCCCAGCATTTT	CASSGQNNNQPQHF
.	.	TRBJ2-7	15	TRBV3-1/TRBV3-2	TGTGCCAGCAGCCAGTCCCCCGGGAACTACTACGAGCAGTACTTC	CASSQSPGNYYEQYF